This T cell receptor beta chain was sequenced during a study of blood T cells in healthy people across ages. Study outcomes and limitations: Researchers deemed the diversity estimates from one million T cells underestimates.

Germline CDR1 ENHRY, CDR2 SYGVKD. CDR3 length: 16 amino acids. V lost 4 bases and J lost 1, with 16 bases in between. Primed by a sample-barcoded 5' primer and a J-beta primer mix, a second PCR proceeded for roughly 7 to 11 cycles. Each CDR3 protein is one row after TCRdb ran MiXCR on the 5' RACE reads. The repertoire holds around 700,000 distinct CDR3 sequences, with 25% as singletons. On this clonotype: Its antigen is still unknown.

These data also featured in a second study, about T cells of mothers and their children.

The rearrangement uses TRBV10-3 and TRBJ2-5; D call uncertain. The sequenced material came from blood. This receptor was identified in a boy aged 5-17 years in good health. CDR3 nucleotide sequence: TGTGCCATCAGTGTCAACAGCCCTAGGTCCCAAGAGACCCAGTACTTC. It specifies CAISVNSPRSQETQYF.